This T cell receptor (beta chain) appears in the sequencing data of a study of T-cell reconstitution after alpha-beta-depleted transplantation in children. This clonotype was seen more than once but under ten times. TCRbeta library preparation incorporated unique molecular identifiers. TCRdb analysed the PCR reads with MiXCR anew, one entry per CDR3 protein. Among approximately 390,000 distinct CDR3 sequences listed, approximately 11% were seen once. The CDR3 extends over 11 amino acids. CDR1 MGHDK and CDR2 SYGVNS come from the germline V gene. The V end was cut by 3 bases, the J end by 7 bases, with 4 bases between.

This sample comprised PBMCs from the stem cell graft donor, obtained from the stem cell graft. The rearrangement joins TRBV25-1 to TRBJ2-1; D is unclear. The receptor comes from a human donor who donated a stem cell graft to a child with acute myeloid leukemia. Written as DNA, the CDR3 is TGTGCCAGCAGTGAGGAAAATGAGCAGTTCTTC. Residues: CASSEENEQFF.